The rows below give T cell receptor beta chains drawn from one sample of a study of early T cells in non-severe SARS-CoV-2 infection. TCRdb processed the 5' RACE reads anew with MiXCR; each CDR3 protein has one entry. The repertoire holds about 41,000 distinct CDR3 sequences, with 11% as singletons. What was sequenced was whole blood. Receptors originate from an adult who was a healthcare worker with PCR-confirmed SARS-CoV-2 infection or an uninfected control (not recorded which). Each CDR3 is given without its conserved first and last residue.

CDR3: ATDPQGSYEQY
V: TRBV10-3

CDR3: ASSQGPRGGELF
V: TRBV7-6

CDR3: ATSEPGTGEETQY
V: TRBV24-1

CDR3: ASSGAGGPANIQY
V: TRBV9

CDR3: AISESNPGGHTEAF
V: TRBV10-3

CDR3: SANLGGSLYEQY
V: TRBV20-1

CDR3: ASSLVRRRDQPQH
V: TRBV7-2

CDR3: ASSFSWEDGLKQF
V: TRBV11-2

CDR3: AWSAGLSYGYT
V: TRBV30

CDR3: ASTTDRGGTGELF
V: TRBV12-3/TRBV12-4

CDR3: ASSTSGGGQETQY
V: TRBV2

CDR3: SARLGTGTVYGYT
V: TRBV20-1

CDR3: ASFAGRSGELF
V: TRBV10-3

CDR3: SARGRGVETQY
V: TRBV20-1